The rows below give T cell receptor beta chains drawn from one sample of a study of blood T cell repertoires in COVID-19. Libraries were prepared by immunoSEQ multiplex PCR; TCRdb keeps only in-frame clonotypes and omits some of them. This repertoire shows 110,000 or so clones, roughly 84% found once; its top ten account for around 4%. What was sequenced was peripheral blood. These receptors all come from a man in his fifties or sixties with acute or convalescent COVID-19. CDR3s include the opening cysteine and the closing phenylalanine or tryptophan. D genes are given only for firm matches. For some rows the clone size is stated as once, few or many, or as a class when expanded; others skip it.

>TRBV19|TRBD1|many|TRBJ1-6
TGTGCCAGTAGAGGGACAGGAGGGAATTCACCCCTCCACTTT
CASRGTGGNSPLHF
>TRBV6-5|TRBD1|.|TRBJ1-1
TGTGCCAGCAGTCCCCGGGACAGGGAACTTTTCGAAGCTTTCTTT
CASSPRDRELFEAFF
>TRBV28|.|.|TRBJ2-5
TGTGCCAGCAGTTTTAACGCGGCTCAAGAGACCCAGTACTTC
CASSFNAAQETQYF
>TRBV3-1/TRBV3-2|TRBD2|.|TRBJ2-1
TGTGCCAGCAGCCAGTTACTAGCGAGTGAGCAGTTCTTC
CASSQLLASEQFF
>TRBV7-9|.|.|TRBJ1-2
TGTGCCAGCAGCTTAAGAGGTGGCTACACCTTC
CASSLRGGYTF
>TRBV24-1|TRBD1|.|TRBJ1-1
TGTGCCACCAGTGATTCACGGACAGGGAGCACTGAAGCTTTCTTT
CATSDSRTGSTEAFF
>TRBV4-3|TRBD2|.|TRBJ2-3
TGCGCCAGCAGCCAAGGAGGACTAGCGGGAGCAGATACGCAGTATTTT
CASSQGGLAGADTQYF
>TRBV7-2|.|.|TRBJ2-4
TGTGCCAGCAGCTTACAGCGAGAGGGAGCCAAAAACATTCAGTACTTC
CASSLQREGAKNIQYF
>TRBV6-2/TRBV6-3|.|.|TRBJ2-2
TGTGCCAGCAGTTACGCCGGAGCCACCGGGGAGCTGTTTTTT
CASSYAGATGELFF
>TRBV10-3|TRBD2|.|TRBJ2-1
TGTGCCATCAGTGAGTCGGGGGCTAGCGGGAGATACGACAATGAGCAGTTCTTC
CAISESGASGRYDNEQFF
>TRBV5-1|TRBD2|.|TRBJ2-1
TGCGCCAGCAGCTTGGTAGGCGCTAGCGGGGACAATGAGCAGTTCTTC
CASSLVGASGDNEQFF
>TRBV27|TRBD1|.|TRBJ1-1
TGTGCCAGCGGGGACAGGGCGAACACTGAAGCTTTCTTT
CASGDRANTEAFF
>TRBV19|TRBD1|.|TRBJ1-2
TGTGCCAGTAGTATTGGGACCGGGACAGTTTCTAACTATGGCTACACCTTC
CASSIGTGTVSNYGYTF
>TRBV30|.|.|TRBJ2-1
TGTGCCTGGAGTGTAAACCGAGACAATGAGCAGTTCTTC
CAWSVNRDNEQFF
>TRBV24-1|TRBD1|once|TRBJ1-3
TGTGCCCCCCCCCGACAGGGGATGGAGAGCTCTGGAAACACCATATATTTT
CAPPRQGMESSGNTIYF
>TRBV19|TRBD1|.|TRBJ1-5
TGTGCCAGTAGTGAGACAGGGGGAAATCAGCCCCAGCATTTT
CASSETGGNQPQHF
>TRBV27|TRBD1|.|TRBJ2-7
TGTGCCAGCAGCATCCCAGGACAGGGGCGGCACGAGCAGTACTTC
CASSIPGQGRHEQYF
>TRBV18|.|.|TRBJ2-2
TGTGCCAGCTCACCACGGTCCAGGGATCCTGTGGACACCGGGGAGCTGTTTTTT
CASSPRSRDPVDTGELFF
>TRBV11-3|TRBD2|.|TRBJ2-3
TGTGCCAGCAGCGATCTGACTAGCGGGAGAGATACGCAGTATTTT
CASSDLTSGRDTQYF
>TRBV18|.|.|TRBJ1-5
TGTGCCAGCTCACCAGGACCAGGGAATCAGCCCCAGCATTTT
CASSPGPGNQPQHF
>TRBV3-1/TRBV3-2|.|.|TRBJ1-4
TGTGCCAGCAGCCTCCGGGCCTCGGGAGGTGAAAAACTGTTTTTT
CASSLRASGGEKLFF
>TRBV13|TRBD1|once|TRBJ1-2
TGTGCCAGCAGCTCAAGTGCCGGGACAGGGGAAATAACGGGCTACACCTTC
CASSSSAGTGEITGYTF
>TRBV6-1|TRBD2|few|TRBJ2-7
TGTGCCAGCAGTGAAACCAGCGGGAGCTCCTACGAGCAGTACTTC
CASSETSGSSYEQYF
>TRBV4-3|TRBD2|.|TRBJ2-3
TGCGCCAGCAGCCAAGAGGGCGGGGGGAAAACGCAGTATTTT
CASSQEGGGKTQYF
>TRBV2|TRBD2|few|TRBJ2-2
TGTGCCAGCACCTTAGCGGGAGAATGGGCCGGGGAGCTGTTTTTT
CASTLAGEWAGELFF
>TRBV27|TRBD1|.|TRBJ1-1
TGTGCCAGCATTAATGCACAGGGGATGAACACTGAAGCTTTCTTT
CASINAQGMNTEAFF
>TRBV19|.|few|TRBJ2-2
TGTGCCAGTAGCCCCCAGGGAACCGGGGAGCTGTTTTTT
CASSPQGTGELFF
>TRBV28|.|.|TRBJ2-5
TGTGCCAGCAGTTCAGGTTTTGGCAGCCAAGAGACCCAGTACTTC
CASSSGFGSQETQYF
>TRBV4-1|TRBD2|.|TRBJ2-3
TGCGCCAGCAGCCAAGTGTTCCGGGAGGGCATCGCAGATACGCAGTATTTT
CASSQVFREGIADTQYF
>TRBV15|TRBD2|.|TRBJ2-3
TGTGCCACCAGCAGAGAACCTAGCGGGGGACCGGCCGATACGCAGTATTTT
CATSREPSGGPADTQYF
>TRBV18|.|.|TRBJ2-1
TGTGCCAGCTCCCAAGAGGAGGTAGCTAACAATGAGCAGTTCTTC
CASSQEEVANNEQFF
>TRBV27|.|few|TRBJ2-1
TGTGCCAGCAGTCCCGGGTGGGTAGGTTATAGCGATGAGCAGTTCTTC
CASSPGWVGYSDEQFF
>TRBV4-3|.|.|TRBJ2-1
TGCGCCAGCAGCCAATCAAGGGGGAACAATGAGCAGTTCTTC
CASSQSRGNNEQFF
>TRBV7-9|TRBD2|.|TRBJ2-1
TGTGCCAGCAGCGATAGACTAGCGGGAGAAGACAATGAGCAGTTCTTC
CASSDRLAGEDNEQFF
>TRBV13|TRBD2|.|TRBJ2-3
TGTGCCAGCAGCTTTGGGCGGGAGTTCCGCACAGATACGCAGTATTTT
CASSFGREFRTDTQYF
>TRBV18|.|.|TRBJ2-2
TGTGCCAGCTCACCGATGGAGATCACCGGGGAGCTGTTTTTT
CASSPMEITGELFF
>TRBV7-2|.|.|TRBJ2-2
TGTGCCAGCAGCTTAGGCAGGACTCAACCCCCCGGGGAGCTGTTTTTT
CASSLGRTQPPGELFF
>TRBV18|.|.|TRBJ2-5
TGTGCCAGCTCACCGCGAAGAGGTTCTGAGGAGACCCAGTACTTC
CASSPRRGSEETQYF
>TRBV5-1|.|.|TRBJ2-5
TGCGCCAGCAGCGCCTCAGGGGTGATCGGGGAGACCCAGTACTTC
CASSASGVIGETQYF
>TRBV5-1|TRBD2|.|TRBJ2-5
TGCGCCAGCAGCTTAAGTGGACTAGCAGAGACCCAGTACTTC
CASSLSGLAETQYF
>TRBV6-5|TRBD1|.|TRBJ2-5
TGTGCCAGCAGCCGAGGGGACAGGGGACAAGAGACCCAGTACTTC
CASSRGDRGQETQYF
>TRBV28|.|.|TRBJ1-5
TGTGCCAGCAGTTTACTGTCAGGGGTTGGACAGCCCCAGCATTTT
CASSLLSGVGQPQHF
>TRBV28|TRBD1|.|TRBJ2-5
TGTGCCAGCAGTTTATCCGGGACAGGGTGGGAGACCCAGTACTTC
CASSLSGTGWETQYF
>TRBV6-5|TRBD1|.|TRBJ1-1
TGTGCCAGCACCTCCCGGGACAGACTACACTGGGGAGCTTTCTTT
CASTSRDRLHWGAFF
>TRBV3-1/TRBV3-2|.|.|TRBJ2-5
TGTGCCAGCAGCCAAGACCCAGACTCTCAAGAGACCCAGTACTTC
CASSQDPDSQETQYF
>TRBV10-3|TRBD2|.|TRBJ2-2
TGTGCCTCGCGGGGGGGGACTGGAGACACCGGGGAGCTGTTTTTT
CASRGGTGDTGELFF